This T cell receptor beta chain is from a study of blood T cell repertoires in COVID-19 (dated by TCRdb to 2020 to 2022). For the study in its entirety: Samples from collaborators originated in the United States, Italy and Spain and spanned both the acute and convalescent phases of COVID-19. Samples were obtained from the ongoing ImmuneRACE study (first 160 participants) and from 1,200 or so subjects provided by 6 global collaborators. A de-identified subject ID, COVID-19 status, age in years and sex were almost always included in the sample metadata. The material from the prospective study consisted of cDNA or gDNA derived from T cells, B-cell-depleted T cells, or PBMCs. Where available, HLA class I and class II types were taken from metadata supplied by the sample provider and were not determined by assay-based typing. The repertoires were released in a freely available public database intended as a resource for research on the immune response to SARS-CoV-2. Subjects who had been exposed to COVID-19, were actively infected with it, or had recovered from it provided the deeply sampled blood TCRbeta repertoires that made up the dataset.

Participants in the prospective study were aged roughly 18 to 90 years, lived in some 24 United States geographic areas, and enrolled through a virtual design. To assign participants to cohorts, the prospective study relied on clinical history that participants themselves reported in a screening survey and a study questionnaire. Exposed participants had been in contact with someone with a PCR-confirmed or clinician-diagnosed COVID-19 case within 2 weeks of study entry. Each participant in the prospective study had whole blood, serum and a nasopharyngeal or oropharyngeal swab collected by mobile phlebotomists. Prospective study participants could optionally give additional blood draws and questionnaires over a 2-month period. Before DNA extraction, prospective study blood samples were shipped either frozen or at room temperature. Overall results and qualifications from the work: The quantity of clinical and demographic metadata differed by source and by participant and was supplied without curation.

Comments on this clone: Its binding antigen is unknown. Per-base qualities were not stored, and no clone one base away is much larger.

CDR1 LNHDA and CDR2 SQIVND are derived from the germline V gene (reference sequence). Measured from the cysteine to the phenylalanine, the CDR3 is 13 residues long. Only the CDR3 part of the read is kept: 39 bases, read in frame from the first base. V loses 3 bases of germline sequence and J loses 7 bases, and the interval between the two ends is 10 bases. TCRbeta CDR3 regions were amplified from genomic DNA using the immunoSEQ Assay, a bias-controlled multiplex PCR. As for how the authors treated the data: Nucleated cell counts per sample were estimated from amplification of reference gene primers within the assay. To quantify the absolute abundance of each unique TCRbeta CDR3 rearrangement, sequence reads were collapsed and filtered. For each sample, productive Simpson clonality was calculated as the square root of Simpson's diversity index over productive rearrangements. TCRdb obtained this table from immuneACCESS and retained in-frame rearrangements with V and J assigned. These tables miss some clones; where compared with another copy, unresolved V genes account for less than half of the shortfall, and the remainder is unexplained. V and J calls and clone size follow that table, whereas D and trimming were derived from the DNA. Present in this sample are approximately 200,000 clones, about 87% of which were seen just once. Around 3.6% of the sample is held by the ten biggest clonotypes.

This clonotype was sampled from a woman aged 30 to 39 who had been exposed to COVID-19. The V and J genes are TRBV19 and TRBJ1-5; the D segment could be TRBD1, given 6 matching bases. Sequenced material: PBMCs or T cells enriched from blood (not recorded which). The nucleotide sequence is TGTGCCAGTAGTATGGAAGGGGGACAGCCCCAGCATTTT. This translates into CASSMEGGQPQHF.